One and the same sample provided the 4 T cell receptor beta chains below, sequenced in a study of T-cell memory formation after mild COVID-19. TCRdb itself ran the 5' RACE reads through MiXCR, one entry per CDR3 protein. Altogether about 310,000 distinct CDR3 sequences are present, around a sixth being singletons, with the ten largest covering roughly 23%. Sequencing was carried out using PBMCs or a T cell subset sorted from them (not recorded which). All receptors come from a man aged 18 to 30 who had mild COVID-19 (a few samples of this study predate the infection). Cell type and time point are not known.

CDR3 sequence: CASSLNRLVFF. The CDR3 DNA reads as TGTGCCAGCAGCTTAAACCGGCTGGTTTTCTTT. The V and J genes are TRBV7-2 and TRBJ1-1; no firm D call. CDR3 length equals 11 residues. Trimming removed 2 bases at V and 13 bases at J, with 11 bases between. Germline CDR1 SGHTA, CDR2 FQGNSA.

This chain links TRBV7-9 with TRBJ1-5, with unresolved D. This CDR3 is built from 13 residues. Germline V gene data show CDR1 as SEHNR and CDR2 as FQNEAQ (reference sequence). Trimming removed 5 bases at V and 6 bases at J, with 11 bases between. Here the CDR3 reads CASSLSSGQPQHF. The DNA for the CDR3 is TGTGCCAGCAGCCTCTCCTCGGGTCAGCCCCAGCATTTT.

A few counts support this clonotype. V usage is TRBV5-1 and J usage is TRBJ1-4, with D uncertain. Germline CDR1 SGHRS, CDR2 YFSETQ. The ends were cut back, 1 base at V and 5 bases at J, with 9 bases in the middle. The CDR3 contains 14 residues. As DNA, the CDR3 is TGCGCCAGCAGCTTGAGGGCCCTCAATGAAAAACTGTTTTTT. It yields the protein CASSLRALNEKLFF.

The table lists this clonotype with a few counts. CDR3 sequence reads: CASSQGWTGELFF. CDR3 sequence (DNA): TGTGCCAGCAGCCAAGGGTGGACCGGGGAGCTGTTTTTT. The chain uses TRBV4-2 and TRBJ2-2; D is uncertain. The length of the CDR3 is 13 residues. V dropped 1 base and J dropped 5 bases, with 5 bases sitting between them. Germline V CDR1 and CDR2: LGHNA, YNFKEQ.